The entry below gives a single TCR beta chain sequence along with its context. This sample stems from a study of blood T cell repertoires in COVID-19. Study details: The origin of the acute and convalescent COVID-19 samples was the United States, Italy and Spain. PBMCs, B-cell-depleted T cells, or T cells were the source of the cDNA or gDNA that made up the material.

CDR3 length: 13 amino acids. Germline V gene data show CDR1 as KGHDR and CDR2 as SFDVKD. V was shortened by 4 bases and J by 6 bases, with 6 bases between the two germline ends. Original methodology: Amplification from reference gene primers served as the basis for estimated nucleated cell counts. Using immunoSEQ multiplex PCR, the repertoire was profiled, and TCRdb retains in-frame clones only, with some absent. V and J calls and clone size are given by that table; D and trimming were obtained from the DNA. The sample records over 95,000 clones, around 85% being singletons. The material sequenced was peripheral blood. The chain couples TRBV24-1 to TRBJ1-6; a possible D gene is TRBD1 (5 bases). The TCR was taken from a human donor in a cohort sampled during active COVID-19. The CDR3 loop is CATSEQGNSPLHF. As DNA, the CDR3 is TGTGCCACCAGTGAGCAGGGTAATTCACCCCTCCACTTT.